The 9 T cell receptor beta chains given below trace back to one sample, sequenced in a study of Ad26.COV2.S vaccination and SARS-CoV-2 variants. Measured with immunoSEQ multiplex PCR; TCRdb has only the in-frame clones, and not every one. The repertoire holds roughly 400,000 clones, with approximately 90% as singletons. Treatment here: roughly 20 received Ad26.COV2.S at low or high dose, single or two shots; several received placebo; per-sample allocation not given. After the first vaccine or placebo injection, samples were drawn on day 63. The input for sequencing was peripheral blood, taken in a trial of Ad26.COV2.S vaccine versus placebo. These receptors were obtained from a person between 18 and 59 years old who received the Ad26.COV2.S COVID-19 vaccine or a placebo.

The chain couples TRBV5-8 to TRBJ2-6; 12 positions match TRBD2. The V and J ends lost 7 bases and 0 bases, in that order; junction bases with no gene match: 5. The CDR3 length is 17 residues. The germline V gene encodes CDR1 SGHTS and CDR2 YDEGEE. The CDR3 nucleotides read TGTGCCAGCGGACCTAGCGGGGGGGCCTCTGGGGCCAACGTCCTGACTTTC. This translates into CASGPSGGASGANVLTF. Based on the CDR3 plus reference TRBV5-8 and TRBJ2-6, the full variable domain is EAGVTQSPTHLIKTRGQQATLRCSPISGHTSVYWYQQALGLGLQFLLWYDEGEERNRGNFPPRFSGRQFPNYSSELNVNALELEDSALYLCASGPSGGASGANVLTFGAGSRLTVL.

This chain links TRBV4-3 with TRBJ1-6; tentative D call: TRBD1 (5 bases). The ends were cut back, 1 base at V and 5 bases at J, with 12 bases in the middle. CDR1 and CDR2 from the germline V gene are LGHNA and YSLEER. The CDR3 has 16 residues. The CDR3, as DNA: TGCGCCAGCAGCCAAGTGAGGGGCACCGATAATTCACCCCTCCACTTT. Protein product: CASSQVRGTDNSPLHF.

The CDR3, as DNA: TGTGCCAGCAGCTTTCCGACAGGGGGCATCGGCGGGGAGCTGTTTTTT. As protein: CASSFPTGGIGGELFF. V and J are TRBV5-4 and TRBJ2-2; 10 nucleotides agree with TRBD1. The CDR3 spans 16 residues. CDR1 and CDR2 from the germline V gene are SGHNT and YYREEE (reference sequence). Trimming cost V 2 bases and J 7 bases; bases outside gene matches: 8.

The chain carries TRBV5-1 and TRBJ1-2; D ambiguous. The CDR3 is 15 amino acids. Germline CDR1 SGHRS, CDR2 YFSETQ. V was shortened by 0 bases and J by 2 bases, with 11 bases between the two germline ends. The CDR3 DNA is TGCGCCAGCAGCTTGGGGCGGCAGGCGAACTATGGCTACACCTTC. Translation: CASSLGRQANYGYTF.

This chain uses TRBV7-9 with TRBJ1-6; D is perhaps TRBD1 (6 bases). Germline V CDR1 and CDR2: SEHNR, FQNEAQ (reference sequence). The CDR3 extends over 19 amino acids. The germline V and J ends were trimmed by 5 bases and 10 bases, with 30 bases remaining between them. CDR3 coding DNA: TGTGCCAGCAGCCACGATCCCTTTCTTTTCGGCCAGGGGCCATCACCCCTCCACTTT. It codes for CASSHDPFLFGQGPSPLHF.

The chain recombines TRBV7-2 with TRBJ2-5, with 8 bases matching TRBD1. Germline V lookup: CDR1 SGHTA, CDR2 FQGNSA. Trimming took 5 bases from V and 2 from J; bases not matched to a gene: 4. This CDR3 comprises 14 residues. In DNA form, the CDR3 reads TGTGCCAGCAGCCTGGACAGGGTTCAAGAGACCCAGTACTTC. Its translation is CASSLDRVQETQYF.

The rearrangement links TRBV4-3 to TRBJ1-1; D is unresolved. The V gene's germline CDR1 is LGHNA and CDR2 YSLEER. The V end lost 4 bases, the J end lost 3 bases, and 9 bases lay between the germline ends. This CDR3 contains 13 residues. As DNA, the CDR3 is TGCGCCAGCAGCCTAGAGCAGGACACTGAAGCTTTCTTT. This encodes CASSLEQDTEAFF.

The CDR3 DNA follows: TGTGCCAGCAGCTTAGATGTGGGGGGCTCCACAGATACGCAGTATTTT. This translates into CASSLDVGGSTDTQYF. This rearrangement joins TRBV7-2 to TRBJ2-3; either TRBD1 or TRBD2 may fit D (6 bases each). The CDR3 spans 16 residues. Germline CDR1 is SGHTA and CDR2 is FQGNSA. V shed 1 base and J shed 2 bases, with 13 bases lying between them.

In this sample, this clone turned up once. V is TRBV29-1 and J is TRBJ2-5; tentative D call: TRBD1 (6 bases). The CDR3 contains 14 residues. From germline, CDR1 is SQVTM and CDR2 ANQGSEA. V lost 4 bases to trimming and J lost 4 bases, with 16 bases between them. DNA for the CDR3: TGCAGCGTTGTAGTCAGGGGATTGGGAGAGACCCAGTACTTC. Translating it yields CSVVVRGLGETQYF.